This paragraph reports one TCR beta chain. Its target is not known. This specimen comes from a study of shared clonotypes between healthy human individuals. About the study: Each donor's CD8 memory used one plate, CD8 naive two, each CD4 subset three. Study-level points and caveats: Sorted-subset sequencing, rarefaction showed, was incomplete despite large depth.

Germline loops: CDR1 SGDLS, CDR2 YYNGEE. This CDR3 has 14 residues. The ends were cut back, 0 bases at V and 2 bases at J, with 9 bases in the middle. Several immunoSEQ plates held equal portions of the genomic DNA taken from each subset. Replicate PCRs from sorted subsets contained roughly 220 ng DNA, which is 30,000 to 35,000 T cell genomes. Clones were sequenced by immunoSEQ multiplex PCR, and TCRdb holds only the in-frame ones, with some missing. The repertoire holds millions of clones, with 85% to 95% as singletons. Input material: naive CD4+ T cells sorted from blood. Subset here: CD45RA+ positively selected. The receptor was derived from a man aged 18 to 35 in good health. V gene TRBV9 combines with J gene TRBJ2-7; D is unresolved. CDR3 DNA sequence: TGTGCCAGCAGCGTAGCTACGCAGCCCTACGAGCAGTACTTC. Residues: CASSVATQPYEQYF.